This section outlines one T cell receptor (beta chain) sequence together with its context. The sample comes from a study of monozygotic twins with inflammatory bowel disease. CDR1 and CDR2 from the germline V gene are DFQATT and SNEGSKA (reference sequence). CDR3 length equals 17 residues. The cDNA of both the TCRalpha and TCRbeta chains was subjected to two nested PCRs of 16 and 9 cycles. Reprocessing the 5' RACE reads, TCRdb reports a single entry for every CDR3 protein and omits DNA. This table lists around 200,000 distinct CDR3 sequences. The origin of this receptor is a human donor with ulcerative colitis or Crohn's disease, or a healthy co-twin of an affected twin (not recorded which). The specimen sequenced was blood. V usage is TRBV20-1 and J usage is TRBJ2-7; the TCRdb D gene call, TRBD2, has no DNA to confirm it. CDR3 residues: CSARGTSGGVPPVEQYF.